The 2 T cell receptor beta chains below come from one sample, sequenced in a study of metastatic and nonmetastatic thyroid tumors. Ahead of thyroid surgery, no patient had received treatment of any kind. TCRdb re-called clones via MiXCR from the PCR reads. In the table there are about 32,000 clones, over 15% of which are singletons. Sequences were obtained from blood. The receptors were sampled from a female donor with papillary thyroid cancer or a benign thyroid nodule (not recorded which). Some clones in this sample may be carry-over from other donors' samples.

The V and J genes are TRBV18 and TRBJ2-7, with TRBD2 identical over 10 bases. CDR1 and CDR2 from the germline V gene are KGHSH and LQKENI. V lost 2 bases to trimming and J lost 7 bases; unmatched junction nucleotides: 2. The CDR3 spans 13 residues. The CDR3 coding sequence is TGTGCCAGCTCACCAACTAGCGGGGAGGAGCAGTACTTC. It encodes CASSPTSGEEQYF.

With respect to this clone: The junction does not match germline at one end; this may be a read error. The chain recombines TRBV5-1 with TRBJ2-1; possibly TRBD2 for D (6 bases). The CDR3 length is 15 residues. The V gene's germline CDR1 is SGHRS and CDR2 YFSETQ. CDR3 coding DNA: TGCGCCAGCAGAACTAGCAGGAGTCAAGCAAATGAGCAGTTATTC. Its protein product is CASRTSRSQANEQLF.